The T cell receptor (beta chain) described here comes from a study of T cell clones after liver transplantation. CDR1 ENHRY and CDR2 SYGVKD come from the germline V gene. The length of the CDR3 is 14 residues. Trimming at V came to 11 bases and at J to 4 bases, leaving 8 bases not matched to a gene. Repertoires were generated with immunoSEQ multiplex PCR, while TCRdb's copy carries only in-frame clones and drops some. This table holds roughly 80,000 clones, 70% to 90% found once. The specimen comprised CD4+ T cells from blood, sampled at the 22-month timepoint. This clonotype was obtained from a human patient who received a liver transplant. Some T cells may be supplied by the graft donor. The chain links TRBV10-3 to TRBJ2-2; 9 bases fit TRBD2. The CDR3 sequence: CAVFSGSGTGELFF. CDR3 DNA sequence: TGTGCCGTCTTTAGCGGGAGTGGCACCGGGGAGCTGTTTTTT.